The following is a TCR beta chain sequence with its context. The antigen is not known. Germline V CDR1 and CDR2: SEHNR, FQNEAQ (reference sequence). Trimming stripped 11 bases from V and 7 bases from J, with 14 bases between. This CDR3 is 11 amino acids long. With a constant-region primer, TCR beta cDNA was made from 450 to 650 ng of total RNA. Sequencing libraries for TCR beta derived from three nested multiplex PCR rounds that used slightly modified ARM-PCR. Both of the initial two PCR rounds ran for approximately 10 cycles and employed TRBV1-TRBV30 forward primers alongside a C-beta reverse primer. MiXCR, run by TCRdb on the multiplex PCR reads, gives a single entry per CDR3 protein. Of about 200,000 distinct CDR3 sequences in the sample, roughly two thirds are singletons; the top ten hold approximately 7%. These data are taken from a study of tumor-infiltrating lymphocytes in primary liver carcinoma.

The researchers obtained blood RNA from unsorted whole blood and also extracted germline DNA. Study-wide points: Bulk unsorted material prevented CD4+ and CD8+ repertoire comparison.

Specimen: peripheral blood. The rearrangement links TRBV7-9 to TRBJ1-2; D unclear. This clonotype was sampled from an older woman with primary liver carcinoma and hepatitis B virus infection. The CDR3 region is CALPRDCGYTF. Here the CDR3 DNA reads TGTGCCCTCCCCCGGGATTGTGGCTACACCTTC. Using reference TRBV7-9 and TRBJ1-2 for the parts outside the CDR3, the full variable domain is DTGVSQNPRHKITKRGQNVTFRCDPISEHNRLYWYRQTLGQGPEFLTYFQNEAQLEKSRLLSDRFSAERPKGSFSTLEIQRTEQGDSAMYLCALPRDCGYTFGSGTRLTVV.